Sequencing of this TCR beta chain was carried out in a study of CD8+ T cells in alopecia areata. Overall study context: Severity of treated patients was scored by affected scalp percentage.

Treatment denoted: oral pan-JAK inhibitor, 5-10 mg twice daily. Obtained from alopecia areata patients were lesional scalp punch biopsies along with peripheral blood. Notes on the study in general: A large proportion of expanded lesional clones were detected persisting in scalp and blood during tofacitinib. Among the 100 top clones, expanded CD8+ clones, like scalp clonality, were significantly decreased by tofacitinib.

Concerning this clone: Its antigen is not known.

In each case, RNA was isolated and then reverse transcribed into cDNA as the sequencing template. Only in-frame clones appear in the TCRdb table, and some are missing; sequencing was by immunoSEQ multiplex PCR. Here the sample spans approximately 190,000 clones, about 62% being singletons. Germline CDR1 reads MNHEY; CDR2 reads SVGAGI. V was clipped by 2 bases and J by 9 bases, with 5 bases between them. The CDR3 contains 11 residues. This chain links TRBV6-5 with TRBJ2-1; D not certain. The sequences come from CD4+ T cells sorted from blood, collected at week 24, from a patient treated with tofacitinib. This clonotype was obtained from a human donor with alopecia areata. In nucleotides, the CDR3 is TGTGCCAGCAGTTACCTGGGTGAGCAGTTCTTC. Translating gives CASSYLGEQFF.